Presented here are 14 T cell receptor beta chains from one specimen sequenced in a study of T cells in Graves' hyperthyroidism and ophthalmopathy. From RNA transcripts, TCR beta CDR3 regions were amplified. RT-PCR in the first round (using the HTBI primer set) targeted the TCR CDR3. TCRdb called the multiplex PCR reads again in MiXCR, with one record for every CDR3 protein. This repertoire shows 370,000 or so distinct CDR3 sequences, around an eighth found once; its top ten account for 20%. Sequenced input: blood. These receptors were collected from a young man with Graves' hyperthyroidism that later progressed to Graves' ophthalmopathy.

There are many counts of this clonotype. The rearrangement uses TRBV12-5 and TRBJ2-7; tentative D call: TRBD2 (5 bases). The CDR3 has 12 amino acids. V was clipped by 8 bases and J by 6 bases, with 14 bases between them. CDR1 is LGHNT, CDR2 FRNRAP, per germline. This CDR3 reads CASLARAGEQYF. The DNA of the CDR3 is TGTGCTAGTCTGGCGAGGGCGGGCGAGCAGTACTTC.

This clonotype was seen a few times. The rearrangement links TRBV13 to TRBJ2-2; no clear D. The CDR3 sequence is 14 residues long. The V gene's germline CDR1 is PRHDT and CDR2 FYEKMQ (reference sequence). With 1 base removed from V and 6 bases from J, the gap between germline ends came to 9 bases. The CDR3 protein is CASSLARQAGELFF. The CDR3 nucleotides read TGTGCCAGCAGCTTAGCGAGGCAGGCCGGGGAGCTGTTTTTT.

This clonotype came up many times. J is TRBJ1-1 and V is TRBV28; no clear D gene. With 6 bases removed from V and 9 bases from J, the gap between germline ends came to 11 bases. The CDR3 length is 11 residues. Germline CDR1 and CDR2: MDHEN and SYDVKM. Here the CDR3 reads CASSAVKKAFF. The CDR3 DNA sequence: TGTGCCAGCAGCGCCGTCAAAAAAGCTTTCTTT.

This clonotype has at least ten counts. This chain links TRBV12-3 or TRBV12-4 with TRBJ2-7; D gene ambiguous. CDR3 length equals 14 residues. V was shortened by 2 bases and J by 0 bases, with 8 bases between the two germline ends. In DNA, the CDR3 is TGTGCCAGCAGTTTAAACGGGCACTCCTACGAGCAGTACTTC. Amino acid sequence: CASSLNGHSYEQYF.

J is TRBJ2-1 and V is TRBV28; 11 bases agree with TRBD2. V trimming: 2 bases; J trimming: 7 bases; junction bases outside the gene matches: 7. Germline V CDR1 and CDR2: MDHEN, SYDVKM. The CDR3 runs to 16 residues. CDR3 in DNA: TGTGCCAGCAGTTTAATAGCGGGGGGGCCCGGGAATGAGCAGTTCTTC. Translated, it gives CASSLIAGGPGNEQFF.

This chain connects TRBV19 to TRBJ2-5; D is possibly TRBD1 (5 bases). The ends were cut back, 7 bases at V and 5 bases at J, with 17 bases in the middle. The CDR3 is 14 amino acids. From germline, CDR1 is LNHDA and CDR2 SQIVND (reference sequence). CDR3 in amino acids: CASKQDAYWETQYF. The CDR3, as DNA: TGTGCCAGTAAACAGGACGCCTATTGGGAGACCCAGTACTTC.

The V and J genes are TRBV6-1 and TRBJ1-5, with D maybe TRBD1 (6 bases). Deletions cut 6 bases from V and 5 bases from J, with 11 bases between. The CDR3 has 13 residues. In germline, CDR1 is MNHNS, CDR2 SASEGT. The chain's CDR3 is CASRQGRHQPQHF. For the CDR3, the DNA is TGTGCCAGCAGGCAGGGGAGGCATCAGCCCCAGCATTTT.

There are many counts of this clonotype. J is TRBJ1-1 and V is TRBV28; 8 nucleotides line up with TRBD1. The V gene end was trimmed by 5 bases and the J gene end by 1 base; junction bases not matched to a gene: 3. Germline V lookup: CDR1 MDHEN, CDR2 SYDVKM. The CDR3 covers 14 residues. For the CDR3, the DNA is TGTGCCAGCAGTGCTGACAGGGGGAACACTGAAGCTTTCTTT. Translating gives CASSADRGNTEAFF.

In regard to this clonotype: With a much larger clone just one base away, this may be a read error. The gene calls are TRBV5-1 and TRBJ1-1, with D perhaps matching TRBD1 (6 bases). CDR1 is SGHRS, CDR2 YFSETQ, per germline. This CDR3 is built from 16 residues. CDR3 sequence reads: CASSTRTQRGHTEVFF. Written as DNA, the CDR3 is TGCGCCAGCAGCACCAGGACGCAGCGGGGACACACTGAAGTTTTCTTT.

To note about this clonotype: An end of the junction differs from the germline gene, which may be a read error. The CDR3 nucleotides read TGTGCCAGCAGCCCCACCGAGGGGACACCGCTCTTT. Translation: CASSPTEGTPLF. V and J are TRBV7-9 and TRBJ1-1, with D maybe TRBD1 (6 bases). The V gene's germline CDR1 is SEHNR and CDR2 FQNEAQ (reference sequence). The CDR3 runs to 12 residues. The whole variable domain, filled in from reference TRBV7-9 and TRBJ1-1, reads DTGVSQNPRHKITKRGQNVTFRCDPISEHNRLYWYRQTLGQGPEFLTYFQNEAQLEKSRLLSDRFSAERPKGSFSTLEIQRTEQGDSAMYLCASSPTEGTPLFGQGTRLTVV.

The CDR3 nucleotides are TGTGCCACCAGCAGAGTGGGATCGGGAGAGACCCAGTACTTC. Protein: CATSRVGSGETQYF. V gene TRBV15 combines with J gene TRBJ2-5; D gene unclear. V shed 1 base and J shed 4 bases, with 10 bases lying between them. Germline values: CDR1 LNHNV, CDR2 YYDKDF (reference sequence). This CDR3 is 14 amino acids long.

This clonotype came up many times. The chain carries TRBV11-2 and TRBJ2-7, with 9 bases lining up with TRBD2. CDR3 size: 16 residues. Germline V gene sequence: CDR1 SGHAT, CDR2 FQNNGV. J gave up 5 bases and V 0 bases, and 8 bases lay outside the gene matches. The CDR3 region is CASSLDAGTSWHEQYF. In nucleotides, the CDR3 is TGTGCCAGCAGCTTAGATGCTGGGACTAGCTGGCACGAGCAGTACTTC.

The rearrangement links TRBV10-3 to TRBJ2-1; D gene ambiguous. The CDR3 spans 12 residues. V lost 2 bases to trimming and J lost 5 bases, with 4 bases between them. Germline CDR1 ENHRY, CDR2 SYGVKD. CDR3 loop: CAISELNNEQFF. CDR3 sequence (DNA): TGTGCCATCAGTGAGCTTAACAATGAGCAGTTCTTC.

V and J are TRBV11-3 and TRBJ2-3; TRBD1 or TRBD2 may be the D gene (5 bases each). Trimming pared 5 bases from V and 1 base from J, leaving 13 bases between. In germline, CDR1 is SGHNT, CDR2 YENEEA. The CDR3 is 15 amino acids. The CDR3 DNA sequence: TGTGCCAGCAGCCTATGGGACGGTCGCACAGATACGCAGTATTTT. As protein: CASSLWDGRTDTQYF.